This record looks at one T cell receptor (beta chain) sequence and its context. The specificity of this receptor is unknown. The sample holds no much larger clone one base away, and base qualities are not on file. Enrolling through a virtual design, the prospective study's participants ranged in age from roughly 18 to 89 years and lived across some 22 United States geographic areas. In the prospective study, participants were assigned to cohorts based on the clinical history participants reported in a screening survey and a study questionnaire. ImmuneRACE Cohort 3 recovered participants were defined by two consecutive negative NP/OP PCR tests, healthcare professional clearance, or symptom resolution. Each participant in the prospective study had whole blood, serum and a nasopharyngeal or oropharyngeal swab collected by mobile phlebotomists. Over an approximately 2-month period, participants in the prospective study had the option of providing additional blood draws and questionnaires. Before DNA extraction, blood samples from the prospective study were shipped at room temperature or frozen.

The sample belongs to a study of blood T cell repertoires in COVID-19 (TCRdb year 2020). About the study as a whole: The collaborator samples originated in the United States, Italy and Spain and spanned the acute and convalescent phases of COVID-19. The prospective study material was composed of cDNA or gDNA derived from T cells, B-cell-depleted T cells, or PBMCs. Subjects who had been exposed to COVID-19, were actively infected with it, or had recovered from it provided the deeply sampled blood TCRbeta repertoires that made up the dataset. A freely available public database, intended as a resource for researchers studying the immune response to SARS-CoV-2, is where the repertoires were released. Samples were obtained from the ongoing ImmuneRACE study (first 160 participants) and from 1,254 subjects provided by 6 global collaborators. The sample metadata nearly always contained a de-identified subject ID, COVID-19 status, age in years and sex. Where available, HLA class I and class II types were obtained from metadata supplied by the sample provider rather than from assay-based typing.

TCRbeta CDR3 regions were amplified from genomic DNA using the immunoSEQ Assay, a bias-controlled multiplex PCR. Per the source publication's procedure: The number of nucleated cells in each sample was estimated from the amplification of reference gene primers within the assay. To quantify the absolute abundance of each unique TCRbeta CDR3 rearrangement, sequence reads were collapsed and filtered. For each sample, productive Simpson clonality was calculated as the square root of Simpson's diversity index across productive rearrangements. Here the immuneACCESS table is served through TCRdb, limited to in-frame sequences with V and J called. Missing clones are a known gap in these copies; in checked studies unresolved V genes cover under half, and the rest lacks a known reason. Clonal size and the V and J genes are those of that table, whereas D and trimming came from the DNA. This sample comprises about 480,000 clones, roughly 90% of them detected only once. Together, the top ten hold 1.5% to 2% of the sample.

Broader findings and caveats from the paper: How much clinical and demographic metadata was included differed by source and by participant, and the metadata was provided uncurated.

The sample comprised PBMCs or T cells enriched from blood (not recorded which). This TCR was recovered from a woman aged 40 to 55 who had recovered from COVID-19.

The DNA sequence follows: TGTGCCAGCAGGGCCGGGACAGCCTATGGCTACACCTTC. The resulting protein is CASRAGTAYGYTF. Recombination joined TRBV7-9 with TRBJ1-2, and TRBD1 matches 7 of the central bases. CDR1 and CDR2, per the germline V gene (reference sequence), are SEHNR and FQNEAQ. From the cysteine through the phenylalanine, the CDR3 covers 13 amino acids. The sequence is cut down to CDR3 DNA, 39 bases in frame from base 1. V has 6 bases trimmed and J has 4 bases trimmed; junction bases matching no gene number 5. The CDR3, completed at both ends by the reference TRBV7-9 and TRBJ1-2 genes, gives the full variable domain DTGVSQNPRHKITKRGQNVTFRCDPISEHNRLYWYRQTLGQGPEFLTYFQNEAQLEKSRLLSDRFSAERPKGSFSTLEIQRTEQGDSAMYLCASRAGTAYGYTFGSGTRLTVV.